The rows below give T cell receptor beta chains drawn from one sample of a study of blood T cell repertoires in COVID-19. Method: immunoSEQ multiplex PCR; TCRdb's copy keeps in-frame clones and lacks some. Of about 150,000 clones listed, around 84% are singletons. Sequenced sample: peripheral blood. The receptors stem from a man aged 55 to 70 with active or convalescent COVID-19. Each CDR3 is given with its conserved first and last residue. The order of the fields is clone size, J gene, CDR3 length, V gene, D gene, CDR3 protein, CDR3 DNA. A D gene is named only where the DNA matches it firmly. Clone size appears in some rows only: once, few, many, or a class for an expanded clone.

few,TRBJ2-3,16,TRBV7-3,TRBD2,CASSYGTSGGTDTQYF,TGTGCCAGCAGCTATGGGACTAGCGGGGGCACAGATACGCAGTATTTT
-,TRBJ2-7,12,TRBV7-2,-,CASSPHHYEQYF,TGTGCCAGCAGCCCACATCACTACGAGCAGTACTTC
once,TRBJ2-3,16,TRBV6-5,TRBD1,CASSYPGTGGKDTQYF,TGTGCCAGCAGTTACCCCGGGACAGGGGGCAAAGATACGCAGTATTTT
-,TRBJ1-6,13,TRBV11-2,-,CASSLDRGSPLHF,TGTGCCAGCAGCTTAGATCGGGGTTCACCCCTCCACTTT
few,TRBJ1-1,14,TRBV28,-,CASSSRRLNTEAFF,TGTGCCAGCAGTTCTAGACGGTTGAACACTGAAGCTTTCTTT
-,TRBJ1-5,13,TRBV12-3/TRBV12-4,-,CASSGPVNQPQHF,TGTGCCAGCAGTGGGCCAGTCAATCAGCCCCAGCATTTT
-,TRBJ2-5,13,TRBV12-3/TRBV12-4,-,CASSLKGGETQYF,TGTGCCAGCAGTTTAAAGGGGGGGGAGACCCAGTACTTC
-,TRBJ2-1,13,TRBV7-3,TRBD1,CASSATGGAEQFF,TGTGCCAGCAGCGCGACAGGGGGCGCTGAGCAGTTCTTC
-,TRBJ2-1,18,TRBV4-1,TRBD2,CASSQNAPGLGPYNEQFF,TGCGCCAGCAGCCAAAACGCACCGGGACTAGGGCCCTACAATGAGCAGTTCTTC
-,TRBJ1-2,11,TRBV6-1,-,CASSEHGDYTF,TGTGCCAGCAGTGAACACGGGGACTACACCTTC
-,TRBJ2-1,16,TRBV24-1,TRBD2,CATSAPSGSTYNEQFF,TGTGCCACCAGTGCCCCTAGCGGGAGTACCTACAATGAGCAGTTCTTC
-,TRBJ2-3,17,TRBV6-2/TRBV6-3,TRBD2,CASSTRSGRGSTDTQYF,TGTGCCAGCAGTACGCGTAGCGGGAGAGGGAGCACAGATACGCAGTATTTT
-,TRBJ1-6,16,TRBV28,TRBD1,CASPPRGASYNSPLHF,TGTGCCAGCCCTCCCAGGGGGGCCTCCTATAATTCACCCCTCCACTTT
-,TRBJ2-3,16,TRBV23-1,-,CASGATSGRLTDTQYF,TGCGCCAGCGGTGCTACAAGTGGGCGTCTCACAGATACGCAGTATTTT
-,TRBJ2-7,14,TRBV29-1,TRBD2,CSVPASGSAYEQYF,TGCAGCGTGCCGGCCAGCGGGAGTGCGTACGAGCAGTACTTC
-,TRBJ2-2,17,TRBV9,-,CASTRGQVALNTGELFF,TGTGCCAGCACTCGGGGACAAGTTGCTTTGAACACCGGGGAGCTGTTTTTT
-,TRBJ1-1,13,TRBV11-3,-,CASSLGTNTEAFF,TGTGCCAGCAGCTTAGGTACTAACACTGAAGCTTTCTTT
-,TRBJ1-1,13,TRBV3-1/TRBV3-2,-,CASSLDSDTEAFF,TGTGCCAGCAGTCTCGACAGCGACACTGAAGCTTTCTTT
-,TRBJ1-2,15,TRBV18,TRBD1,CASSNRGGNNYGYTF,TGTGCCAGCTCAAACAGGGGCGGAAATAACTATGGCTACACCTTC
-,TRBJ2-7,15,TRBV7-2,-,CASSFRPGSVYEQYF,TGTGCCAGCAGCTTTCGGCCGGGGTCAGTTTACGAGCAGTACTTC
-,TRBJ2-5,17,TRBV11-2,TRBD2,CASSLGSTSGNQETQYF,TGTGCCAGCAGCTTAGGAAGTACTAGCGGGAACCAAGAGACCCAGTACTTC
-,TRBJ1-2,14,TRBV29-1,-,CSVRNAGGRDGYTF,TGCAGCGTCAGGAACGCGGGGGGGCGGGATGGCTACACCTTC
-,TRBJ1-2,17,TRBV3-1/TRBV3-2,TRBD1,CASSQERGQGVKYGYTF,TGTGCCAGCAGCCAAGAACGTGGACAGGGTGTAAAGTATGGCTACACCTTC
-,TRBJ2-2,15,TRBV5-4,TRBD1,CASSRDRGNTGELFF,TGTGCCAGCAGTAGGGACAGGGGGAACACCGGGGAGCTGTTTTTT
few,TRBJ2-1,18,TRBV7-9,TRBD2,CASSLEGLAGVGSNEQFF,TGTGCCAGCAGCTTAGAAGGGTTAGCGGGAGTCGGATCTAATGAGCAGTTCTTC
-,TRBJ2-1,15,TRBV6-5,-,CASSPRRISYNEQFF,TGTGCCAGCAGTCCCCGGAGGATCTCCTACAATGAGCAGTTCTTC
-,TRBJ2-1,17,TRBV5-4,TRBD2,CASSLDVAGGGYNEQFF,TGTGCCAGCAGCTTGGACGTCGCGGGAGGTGGCTACAATGAGCAGTTCTTC
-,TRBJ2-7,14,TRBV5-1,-,CASSFTTESYEQYF,TGCGCCAGCAGCTTTACTACTGAGTCCTACGAGCAGTACTTC
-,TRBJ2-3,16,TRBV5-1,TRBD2,CASSLRTSGNTDTQYF,TGCGCCAGCAGCTTACGGACTAGCGGGAACACAGATACGCAGTATTTT
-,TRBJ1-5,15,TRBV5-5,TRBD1,CASSSLGTDNQPQHF,TGTGCCAGCAGCTCGCTCGGGACAGATAATCAGCCCCAGCATTTT
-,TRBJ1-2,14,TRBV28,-,CASSLRVRPYGYTF,TGTGCCAGCAGTTTGAGGGTCAGGCCCTATGGCTACACCTTC
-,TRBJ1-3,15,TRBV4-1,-,CASSQAGPSGNTIYF,TGCGCCAGCAGCCAAGCCGGTCCCTCTGGAAACACCATATATTTT
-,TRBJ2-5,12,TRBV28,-,CASRGAIGTQYF,TGTGCCAGCCGTGGGGCAATTGGGACCCAGTACTTC
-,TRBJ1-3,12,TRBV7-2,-,CASSPLGNTIYF,TGTGCCAGCAGCCCCCTTGGAAACACCATATATTTT
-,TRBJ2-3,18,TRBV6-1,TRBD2,CASSEVWLAGAEADTQYF,TGTGCCAGCAGTGAAGTCTGGCTAGCGGGAGCGGAGGCAGATACGCAGTATTTT
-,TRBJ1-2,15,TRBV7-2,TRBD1,CASSPGTGGRYGYTF,TGTGCCAGCAGCCCCGGGACAGGGGGACGGTATGGCTACACCTTC
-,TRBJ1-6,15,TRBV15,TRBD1,CATSRETGGLSPLHF,TGTGCCACCAGCAGAGAAACAGGGGGTCTTTCACCCCTCCACTTT
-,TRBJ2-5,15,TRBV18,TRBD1,CASSPRGDSQETQYF,TGTGCCAGCTCACCACGAGGGGACAGTCAAGAGACCCAGTACTTC
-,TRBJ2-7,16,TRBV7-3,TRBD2,CASSPRTSAALYEQYF,TGTGCCAGCAGCCCGCGGACTAGCGCGGCCCTCTACGAGCAGTACTTC
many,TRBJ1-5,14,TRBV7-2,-,CASSDRTSNQPQHF,TGTGCCAGCAGCGACAGGACGAGCAATCAGCCCCAGCATTTT
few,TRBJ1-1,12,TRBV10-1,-,CASSIREGLAFF,TGCGCCAGCAGTATCCGAGAGGGCCTGGCTTTCTTT
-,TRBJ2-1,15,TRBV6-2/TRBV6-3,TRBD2,CASSSGTSLGNEQFF,TGTGCCAGCAGCTCGGGGACTAGCCTGGGGAATGAGCAGTTCTTC
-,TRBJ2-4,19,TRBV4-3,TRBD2,CASSQDLASGSGAKNIQYF,TGCGCCAGCAGCCAAGATCTTGCGAGCGGGAGTGGAGCCAAAAACATTCAGTACTTC
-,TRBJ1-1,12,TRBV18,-,CASSPERGWAFF,TGTGCCAGCTCACCCGAGAGGGGGTGGGCTTTCTTT
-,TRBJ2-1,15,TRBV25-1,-,CASSDSLGNDNEQFF,TGTGCCAGCAGTGATTCGCTCGGGAACGACAATGAGCAGTTCTTC
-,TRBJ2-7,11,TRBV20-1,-,CSARLAVEQYF,TGCAGTGCTAGATTGGCGGTTGAGCAGTACTTC
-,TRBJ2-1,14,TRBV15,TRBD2,CATSRRPGGDEQFF,TGTGCCACCAGCAGAAGACCCGGGGGGGATGAGCAGTTCTTC
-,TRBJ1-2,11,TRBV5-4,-,CASSIGYGYTF,TGTGCCAGCAGCATCGGGTATGGCTACACCTTC